This entry lists 14 T cell receptor beta chains sequenced from one sample in a study of cytomegalovirus exposure and HLA in healthy donors. The PCR contained 60 Vbeta and 13 Jbeta primers. TCRdb's table, derived via immunoSEQ multiplex PCR, lists solely in-frame clones and lacks some. The sample consists of around 33,000 clones, 40% to 45% of them appearing once. Sample: PBMCs. These receptors were obtained from a woman in her forties or fifties in good health and CMV-seronegative.

This clone was seen a few times. The DNA for the CDR3 is TGTGCCAGCAGCTTGTCAGGGTTATATGGCTACACCTTC. Translated: CASSLSGLYGYTF. This chain connects TRBV5-6 to TRBJ1-2; TRBD1 might be the D (5 bases). Trimming cost V 1 base and J 5 bases, with 9 bases left between them. The germline V gene encodes CDR1 SGHDT and CDR2 YYEEEE. The CDR3 is made up of 13 amino acids.

The genes are TRBV6-5 and TRBJ2-5; tentatively, D is TRBD1 (5 bases). The J call is in doubt because the DNA end fits TRBJ2-7 better. This CDR3 has 14 residues. Germline assignment: CDR1 MNHEY and CDR2 SVGAGI. The CDR3: CASSSAGQGGEQYF. DNA of the CDR3: TGTGCCAGCAGTTCAGCAGGCCAGGGTGGCGAGCAGTACTTC.

This clone was seen just once. The J gene is TRBJ1-6, the V gene TRBV5-4, with a weak D call TRBD1 (5 bases). CDR1 is SGHNT and CDR2 is YYREEE in the germline V gene (reference sequence). This CDR3 spans 16 amino acids. V was pared by 0 bases and J by 7 bases, with 14 bases between. The CDR3 DNA follows: TGTGCCAGCAGCTTGGAGTGGGGCACGACCAATTCACCCCTCCACTTT. Protein: CASSLEWGTTNSPLHF. The whole variable domain, remainder taken from reference TRBV5-4 and TRBJ1-6, is ETGVTQSPTHLIKTRGQQVTLRCSSQSGHNTVSWYQQALGQGPQFIFQYYREEENGRGNFPPRFSGLQFPNYSSELNVNALELDDSALYLCASSLEWGTTNSPLHFGNGTRLTVT.

This clone was found a few times. The rearrangement joins TRBV5-5 to TRBJ1-2; possible D gene TRBD1, 5 bases. With 2 bases removed from V and 8 bases from J, the gap between germline ends came to 13 bases. The CDR3 covers 13 residues. Germline CDR1 and CDR2: SGHKS and YYEKEE (reference sequence). As DNA, the CDR3 is TGTGCCAGCAGCTTCGAGGCAGGGAAGGGCTACACCTTC. Protein product: CASSFEAGKGYTF.

This clone was counted only a few times. The V call is TRBV7-2, the J call TRBJ1-1; possibly TRBD1 for D (6 bases). Trimming removed 4 bases from V and 0 bases from J, with 9 bases in between. CDR1 and CDR2 from the germline V gene are SGHTA and FQGNSA. The CDR3 is 14 residues long. The CDR3 nucleotides are TGTGCCAGCAGCTCGGACAGAATGAACACTGAAGCTTTCTTT. It codes for CASSSDRMNTEAFF. Full variable domain (remainder filled in from reference TRBV7-2 and TRBJ1-1): GAGVSQSPSNKVTEKGKDVELRCDPISGHTALYWYRQSLGQGLEFLIYFQGNSAPDKSGLPSDRFSAERTGGSVSTLTIQRTQQEDSAVYLCASSSDRMNTEAFFGQGTRLTVV.

The chain carries TRBV28 and TRBJ1-2, with D perhaps matching TRBD1 (5 bases). V shed 6 bases and J shed 3 bases, with 17 bases lying between them. The V gene's germline CDR1 is MDHEN and CDR2 SYDVKM. CDR3 size: 15 residues. This CDR3 reads CASSTSGETYYGYTF. The CDR3 DNA reads TGTGCCAGCAGCACTTCGGGGGAAACTTACTATGGCTACACCTTC.

This CDR3 reads CASSQEGVRQYF. The CDR3 DNA follows: TGCGCCAGCAGCCAAGAAGGGGTTAGGCAGTACTTC. The V and J genes are TRBV4-1 and TRBJ2-7; D possibly corresponds to TRBD1 (5 bases). CDR1 is MGHRA, CDR2 YSYEKL, per germline. Trimming shortened V by 0 bases and J by 9 bases, and 9 bases separated the two germline ends. CDR3 length equals 12 residues.

This clone was seen more than once but under ten times. The rearrangement uses TRBV29-1 and TRBJ2-5; TRBD2 is a possible D gene (6 bases). From germline, CDR1 is SQVTM and CDR2 ANQGSEA. This CDR3 is built from 12 residues. Trimming cost V 7 bases and J 0 bases, with 9 bases left between them. CDR3: CSGRGYQETQYF. The CDR3 DNA reads TGCAGCGGGCGGGGATACCAAGAGACCCAGTACTTC.

The J gene is TRBJ1-4, the V gene TRBV5-1; D gene uncertain. Germline lookup yields CDR1 SGHRS and CDR2 YFSETQ. The CDR3 consists of 14 residues. V dropped 3 bases and J dropped 3 bases, with 9 bases sitting between them. This CDR3 reads CASSWTGSNEKLFF. CDR3 DNA: TGCGCCAGCAGCTGGACGGGGTCTAATGAAAAACTGTTTTTT.

This chain links TRBV5-1 with TRBJ1-1; maybe TRBD1 (6 bases). The germline CDR1 and CDR2 sequences are SGHRS and YFSETQ. CDR3 length: 14 residues. Trimming removed 0 bases from V and 2 bases from J, with 8 bases in between. The CDR3 region is CASSLGGRNTEAFF. DNA for the CDR3: TGCGCCAGCAGCTTGGGGGGGCGTAACACTGAAGCTTTCTTT.

V and J are TRBV4-1 and TRBJ2-1; TRBD2 might be the D (6 bases). Trimming stripped 0 bases from V and 7 bases from J, with 13 bases between. The CDR3 loop spans 15 amino acids. Germline V gene data show CDR1 as MGHRA and CDR2 as YSYEKL. The DNA for the CDR3 is TGCGCCAGCAGCCAAGAACGGGGGTTCCGGAATGAGCAGTTCTTC. Its translation: CASSQERGFRNEQFF.

V gene TRBV20-1 combines with J gene TRBJ1-1; D unresolved. CDR3 length equals 10 residues. Trimming shortened V by 6 bases and J by 6 bases, and 8 bases separated the two germline ends. The germline V gene has CDR1 DFQATT and CDR2 SNEGSKA (reference sequence). CDR3 loop: CSAQTAEAFF. CDR3 nucleotide sequence: TGCAGTGCGCAAACGGCTGAAGCTTTCTTT.

The chain employs TRBV15 and TRBJ2-7; perhaps TRBD1 as D (6 bases). This CDR3 has 13 residues. V dropped 0 bases and J dropped 7 bases, with 10 bases sitting between them. CDR1 is LNHNV, CDR2 YYDKDF, per germline (reference sequence). CDR3 DNA sequence: TGTGCCACCAGCAGAGAAGGGGGAAATGAGCAGTACTTC. Protein: CATSREGGNEQYF. The variable domain in full, with the rest retrieved from reference TRBV15 and TRBJ2-7, is DAMVIQNPRYQVTQFGKPVTLSCSQTLNHNVMYWYQQKSSQAPKLLFHYYDKDFNNEADTPDNFQSRRPNTSFCFLDIRSPGLGDTAMYLCATSREGGNEQYFGPGTRLTVT.

This clone was seen a few times. CDR3 nucleotides: TGTGCCAGCAGCTCCGGACAGAACAGGCGCACCGGGGAGCTGTTTTTT. It yields the protein CASSSGQNRRTGELFF. This chain connects TRBV5-4 to TRBJ2-2; maybe TRBD1 (6 bases). CDR3 length: 16 residues. Germline values: CDR1 SGHNT, CDR2 YYREEE (reference sequence). Trimming removed 3 bases at V and 4 bases at J, with 16 bases between.